This paragraph covers one T cell receptor (beta chain) sequence. Its antigen remains unidentified. This sample was taken from a study of vaccination and CD4 T cells after COVID-19. Whole-study context: Investigators drew the post-COVID samples a median about 98 days after diagnosis, with a range of 35 to 161. Median time from second vaccine dose to sampling was over 55 days (14 to 241).

Whole-study findings and limits: The great majority, 304 of 307 vaccine-specific clones, proved spike mono-reactive in convalescent patients.

Cultured CD4+ T cell DNA underwent sequencing with the Oncomine TCR Beta short-read assay. Using its own MiXCR run on the PCR reads, TCRdb lists one record per CDR3 protein. The repertoire holds fewer than 25,000 distinct CDR3 sequences, with about 40% as singletons. Specified time point: late sampling 161 to 241 days after vaccination in three convalescent patients. Documented treatment: 10-day PBMC culture with coronavirus spike peptide pools or control peptides (ViraFEST assay). The CDR3 is 14 amino acids. Germline V gene sequence: CDR1 LNHDA, CDR2 SQIVND (reference sequence). Losses at the gene ends were 5 bases for V and 4 bases for J; bases not matched to a gene: 7.

The gene calls are TRBV19 and TRBJ2-7; 8 bases match TRBD2. The sequence was collected from a human donor who had recovered from COVID-19. This specimen consisted of CD4+ T cells from blood, cultured in vitro, obtained about 7 months after SARS-CoV-2 vaccination. The CDR3 DNA reads TGTGCCAGTAGTCTGAGCGGGAGAACTTACGAGCAGTACTTC. This encodes CASSLSGRTYEQYF. The full variable domain, with the rest looked up from reference TRBV19 and TRBJ2-7, is DGGITQSPKYLFRKEGQNVTLSCEQNLNHDAMYWYRQDPGQGLRLIYYSQIVNDFQKGDIAEGYSVSREKKESFPLTVTSAQKNPTAFYLCASSLSGRTYEQYFGPGTRLTVT.